The 18 T cell receptor beta chains below come from one sample, sequenced in a study of cytomegalovirus exposure and HLA in healthy donors. With 60 Vbeta and 13 Jbeta primers, the PCR was carried out. Here immunoSEQ multiplex PCR was the method, and the copy in TCRdb shows in-frame clones only, minus some. The data contain roughly 190,000 clones, approximately 86% of them singletons. The sequencing sample was made of PBMCs. All receptors come from a woman aged 18-29 years in good health and CMV-seronegative.

This clone has a handful of counts. The gene calls are TRBV10-3 and TRBJ1-1; D gene ambiguous. The CDR3 runs to 14 residues. CDR1 and CDR2 (germline): ENHRY, SYGVKD. V was cut by 4 bases and J by 0 bases, with 9 bases left in between. CDR3 region: CAISGAGVNTEAFF. The CDR3 DNA follows: TGTGCCATCAGTGGGGCGGGTGTGAACACTGAAGCTTTCTTT.

This chain connects TRBV18 to TRBJ2-7, with 10 bases that match TRBD1. V lost 3 bases to trimming and J lost 4 bases; unmatched junction nucleotides: 3. The CDR3 is 14 amino acids. Looked up from germline, CDR1 is KGHSH and CDR2 is LQKENI. In DNA form, the CDR3 reads TGTGCCAGCTCACCGTCGGGACAGGGGTACGAGCAGTACTTC. Translation gives CASSPSGQGYEQYF.

The gene calls are TRBV18 and TRBJ1-4; possible D gene TRBD1, 5 bases. Trimming shortened V by 2 bases and J by 7 bases, and 14 bases separated the two germline ends. CDR1 is KGHSH and CDR2 is LQKENI in the germline V gene. The CDR3 has 15 amino acids. CDR3 nucleotides: TGTGCCAGCTCACCATCGGAGGGGAAGGGTGAAAAACTGTTTTTT. Amino acid sequence: CASSPSEGKGEKLFF. Looking up the rest from reference TRBV18 and TRBJ1-4 gives the full variable domain: NAGVMQNPRHLVRRRGQEARLRCSPMKGHSHVYWYRQLPEEGLKFMVYLQKENIIDESGMPKERFSAEFPKEGPSILRIQQVVRGDSAAYFCASSPSEGKGEKLFFGSGTQLSVL.

This clone was recorded a few times. The chain couples TRBV7-2 to TRBJ2-5; 12 bases fit TRBD2. The CDR3 is 16 residues long. The V segment lost 5 bases and the J segment 5 bases; nucleotides outside the gene matches: 9. In germline, CDR1 is SGHTA, CDR2 FQGNSA. In DNA form, the CDR3 reads TGTGCCAGCAGCCCCCGACTAGCGGGAGAAGGGGAGACCCAGTACTTC. Its translation is CASSPRLAGEGETQYF.

This clone was recorded only once. The chain has TRBV28 and TRBJ2-5, with a possible D match to TRBD2 (6 bases). Germline CDR1 reads MDHEN; CDR2 reads SYDVKM. This CDR3 comprises 15 residues. Deletions cut 4 bases from V and 1 base from J, with 13 bases between. This CDR3 reads CASSSHRLVQETQYF. In DNA, the CDR3 is TGTGCCAGCAGTTCCCACCGACTAGTCCAAGAGACCCAGTACTTC.

The V call is TRBV5-8, the J call TRBJ2-7; possibly TRBD1 for D (5 bases). Germline CDR1 reads SGHTS; CDR2 reads YDEGEE. The germline V and J ends were trimmed by 3 bases and 3 bases, with 10 bases remaining between them. The length of the CDR3 is 13 residues. CDR3 sequence (DNA): TGTGCCAGCAGCTCCGAACAGGTCTACGAGCAGTACTTC. Translating it yields CASSSEQVYEQYF. Complete variable domain (other parts from reference TRBV5-8 and TRBJ2-7): EAGVTQSPTHLIKTRGQQATLRCSPISGHTSVYWYQQALGLGLQFLLWYDEGEERNRGNFPPRFSGRQFPNYSSELNVNALELEDSALYLCASSSEQVYEQYFGPGTRLTVT.

Details on this clone: The junction departs from the called germline gene at one end, perhaps through a read error. The J gene is TRBJ1-2, the V gene TRBV5-1; maybe TRBD1 (5 bases). The CDR3 totals 15 residues. Germline V gene data show CDR1 as SGHRS and CDR2 as YFSETQ. For the CDR3, the DNA is TGCGCCAGCAGCCCGACATTGGGGCCTAACTATGCCTACACCTTC. Its translation: CASSPTLGPNYAYTF.

The V and J genes are TRBV5-4 and TRBJ2-2; possibly TRBD2 for D (6 bases). The CDR3 has 16 residues. Germline CDR1 and CDR2: SGHNT and YYREEE (reference sequence). The V end lost 2 bases, the J end lost 6 bases, and 17 bases lay between the germline ends. CDR3 loop: CASSLRSLAYAGELFF. The DNA for the CDR3 is TGTGCCAGCAGCTTACGAAGTCTAGCGTATGCCGGGGAGCTGTTTTTT.

The genes are TRBV29-1 and TRBJ2-1; D is ambiguous. The germline V and J ends were trimmed by 5 bases and 10 bases, with 12 bases remaining between them. The CDR3 consists of 11 residues. Germline loops: CDR1 SQVTM, CDR2 ANQGSEA. CDR3 nucleotide sequence: TGCAGCGTTAAACTATTCATCGAGCAGTTCTTC. It yields the protein CSVKLFIEQFF.

This chain links TRBV9 with TRBJ1-1; a weak D match, TRBD1 (6 bases). CDR1 and CDR2 from the germline V gene are SGDLS and YYNGEE. V was pared by 4 bases and J by 9 bases, with 13 bases between. This CDR3 comprises 12 residues. The CDR3 bases are TGTGCCAGCAGCCGGGAGGGGGGTCAAGCTTTCTTT. Its protein product is CASSREGGQAFF.

V gene TRBV15 combines with J gene TRBJ2-1, with 7 bases identical to TRBD1. V gave up 4 bases and J gave up 8 bases; unmatched junction bases: 5. The CDR3 is 13 amino acids. In germline, CDR1 is LNHNV, CDR2 YYDKDF (reference sequence). In DNA, the CDR3 is TGTGCCACCAGCATACAGGGGTACGATGAGCAGTTCTTC. Its translation is CATSIQGYDEQFF.

The chain carries TRBV6-5 and TRBJ1-2; 7 nucleotides align to TRBD1. V trimming: 2 bases; J trimming: 4 bases; junction bases outside the gene matches: 7. The CDR3 consists of 15 residues. The germline V gene has CDR1 MNHEY and CDR2 SVGAGI. CDR3 protein: CASSYTGQSLYGYTF. The CDR3 region has the DNA TGTGCCAGCAGTTACACGGGACAGTCACTCTATGGCTACACCTTC.

This sequence joins TRBV19 and TRBJ1-6; 7 bases are shared with TRBD1. This CDR3 has 17 amino acids. V trimming: 4 bases; J trimming: 0 bases; junction bases outside the gene matches: 6. Germline lookup yields CDR1 LNHDA and CDR2 SQIVND (reference sequence). The CDR3, as DNA: TGTGCCAGTAGTACGCAGGACAGGAGCTCCTATAATTCACCCCTCCACTTT. Translating gives CASSTQDRSSYNSPLHF.

This clone was counted a few times. The rearrangement joins TRBV18 to TRBJ2-1, with 11 bases aligning to TRBD1. CDR1 is KGHSH and CDR2 is LQKENI in the germline V gene. This CDR3 comprises 15 residues. Trimming took 4 bases from V and 6 from J; bases not matched to a gene: 5. The CDR3 DNA follows: TGTGCCAGCTCACTCCGGGACAGGGGGGGCAATGAGCAGTTCTTC. Its protein product is CASSLRDRGGNEQFF.

V gene TRBV11-3 combines with J gene TRBJ1-1; 8 bases align to TRBD1. The germline CDR1 and CDR2 sequences are SGHNT and YENEEA. The ends lost 6 bases at V and 5 bases at J; junction bases unmatched: 8. This CDR3 has 14 residues. This CDR3 reads CASSRQGRRTEAFF. The CDR3 nucleotides read TGTGCCAGCAGTCGACAGGGGCGTAGGACTGAAGCTTTCTTT.

In its sample, this clone was seen once. This chain links TRBV18 with TRBJ2-7, with 8 bases that match TRBD2. CDR3 size: 15 residues. Germline values: CDR1 KGHSH, CDR2 LQKENI. With V trimmed by 0 bases and J by 6 bases, 7 bases remained unmatched. The chain's CDR3 is CASSPPKTSVSEQYF. In DNA form, the CDR3 reads TGTGCCAGCTCACCACCGAAGACTAGCGTCTCCGAGCAGTACTTC.

V and J are TRBV5-1 and TRBJ2-5, with TRBD1 as a possible D gene (5 bases). Germline-derived CDR1 and CDR2 are SGHRS and YFSETQ. The CDR3 is made up of 14 amino acids. V lost 4 bases to trimming and J lost 5 bases, with 15 bases between them. DNA of the CDR3: TGCGCCAGCAGCCCTCGGGTGGGGCGGGAGACCCAGTACTTC. Protein product: CASSPRVGRETQYF.

The gene calls are TRBV7-8 and TRBJ1-2; D may be TRBD1 (5 bases). CDR1 and CDR2 from the germline V gene are SGHVS and FQNEAQ. This CDR3 comprises 15 residues. Trimming removed 1 base at V and 12 bases at J, with 21 bases between. As DNA, the CDR3 is TGTGCCAGCAGCTTAGGGGCCGGTTCAGGGATGGTCGACACCTTC. Translated: CASSLGAGSGMVDTF.